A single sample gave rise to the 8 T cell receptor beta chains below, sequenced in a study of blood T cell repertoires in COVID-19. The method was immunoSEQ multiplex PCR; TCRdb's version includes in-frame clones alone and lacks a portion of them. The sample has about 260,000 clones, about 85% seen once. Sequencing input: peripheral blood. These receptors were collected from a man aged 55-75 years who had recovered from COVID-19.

The CDR3 nucleotides are TGTGCCAGCAGTACCTTCCTAGCGGGGTACTACAATGAGCAGTTCTTC. The encoded protein is CASSTFLAGYYNEQFF. V and J are TRBV6-2 or TRBV6-3 and TRBJ2-1; 9 nucleotides line up with TRBD2. CDR1 and CDR2 from the germline V gene are MNHEY and SVGEGT. V lost 5 bases to trimming and J lost 3 bases; unmatched junction nucleotides: 8. The CDR3 sequence is 16 residues long.

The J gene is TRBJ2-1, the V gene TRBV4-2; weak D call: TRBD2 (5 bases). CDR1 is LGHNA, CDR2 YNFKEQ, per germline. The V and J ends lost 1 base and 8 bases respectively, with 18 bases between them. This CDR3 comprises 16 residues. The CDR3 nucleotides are TGTGCCAGCAGCCAAGGTGACTACAGCTACAATGATGAGCAGTTCTTC. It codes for CASSQGDYSYNDEQFF.

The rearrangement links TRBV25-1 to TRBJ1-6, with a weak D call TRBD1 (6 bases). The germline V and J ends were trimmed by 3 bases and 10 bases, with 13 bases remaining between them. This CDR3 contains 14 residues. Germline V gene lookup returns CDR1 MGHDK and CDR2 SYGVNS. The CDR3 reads CASSEPRGGSPLHF. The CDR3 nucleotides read TGTGCCAGCAGTGAGCCCAGGGGTGGGTCACCCCTCCACTTT. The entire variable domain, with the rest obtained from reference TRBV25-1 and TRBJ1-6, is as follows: EADIYQTPRYLVIGTGKKITLECSQTMGHDKMYWYQQDPGMELHLIHYSYGVNSTEKGDLSSESTVSRIRTEHFPLTLESARPSHTSQYLCASSEPRGGSPLHFGNGTRLTVT.

The CDR3 here is CASSFGSGAYEQYF. The CDR3 region has the DNA TGTGCCAGCAGTTTTGGTAGCGGGGCCTACGAGCAGTACTTC. V usage is TRBV27 and J usage is TRBJ2-7, with TRBD2 matching over 8 bases. Unmatched junction bases numbered 3, after V lost 3 bases and J lost 2 bases. Germline loops: CDR1 MNHEY, CDR2 SMNVEV (reference sequence). CDR3 length: 14 residues.

The CDR3 region is CASQGAMRNQPQHF. The CDR3 DNA follows: TGTGCCAGTCAGGGGGCGATGCGCAATCAGCCCCAGCATTTT. V usage is TRBV6-5 and J usage is TRBJ1-5, with 8 nucleotides matching TRBD1. The V segment lost 9 bases and the J segment 2 bases; nucleotides outside the gene matches: 6. CDR3 size: 14 residues. Per the germline V gene, CDR1 is MNHEY and CDR2 is SVGAGI.

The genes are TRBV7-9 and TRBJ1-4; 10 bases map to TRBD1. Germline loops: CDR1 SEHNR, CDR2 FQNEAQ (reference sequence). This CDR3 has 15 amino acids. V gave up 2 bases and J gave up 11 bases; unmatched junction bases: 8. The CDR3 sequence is CASSLSGTGEGKLFF. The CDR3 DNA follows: TGTGCCAGCAGCTTATCCGGGACAGGGGAAGGGAAACTGTTTTTT.

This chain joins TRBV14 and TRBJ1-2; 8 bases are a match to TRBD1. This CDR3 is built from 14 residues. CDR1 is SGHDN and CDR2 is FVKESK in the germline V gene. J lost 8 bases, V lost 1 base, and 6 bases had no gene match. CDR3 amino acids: CASSQGQGWWGYTF. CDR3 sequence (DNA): TGTGCCAGCAGCCAAGGACAGGGGTGGTGGGGCTACACCTTC.

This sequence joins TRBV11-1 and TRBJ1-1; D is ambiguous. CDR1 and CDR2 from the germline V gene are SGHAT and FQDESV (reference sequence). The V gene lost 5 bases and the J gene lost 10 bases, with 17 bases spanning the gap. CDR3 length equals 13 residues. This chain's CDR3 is CASSARRVGGAFF. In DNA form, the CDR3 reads TGTGCCAGCAGCGCTAGGAGGGTAGGAGGAGCTTTCTTT. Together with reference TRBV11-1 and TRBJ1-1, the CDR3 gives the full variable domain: EAEVAQSPRYKITEKSQAVAFWCDPISGHATLYWYRQILGQGPELLVQFQDESVVDDSQLPKDRFSAERLKGVDSTLKIQPAELGDSAMYLCASSARRVGGAFFGQGTRLTVV.